Described below is a single T cell receptor (beta chain) sequence and its context. The source of the sample is a study of blood T cell repertoires in COVID-19. Sequenced by immunoSEQ multiplex PCR; TCRdb stores in-frame clones only, minus some. Found here are about 230,000 clones, around 84% of them singletons; the top ten hold around a tenth. V dropped 6 bases and J dropped 5; count of bases not matched to a gene: 4. The CDR3 totals 13 residues. Per the germline V gene, CDR1 is LNHDA and CDR2 is SQIVND (reference sequence). The chain uses TRBV19 and TRBJ1-5, with 7 positions matching TRBD1. This TCR derives from a man aged 50-59 years with COVID-19, enrolled during active disease. The sample taken for sequencing was peripheral blood. CDR3 sequence reads: CASRTGLDQPQHF. The CDR3 nucleotides are TGTGCCAGTAGGACAGGGCTGGATCAGCCCCAGCATTTT. The variable domain in full, with the rest retrieved from reference TRBV19 and TRBJ1-5, is DGGITQSPKYLFRKEGQNVTLSCEQNLNHDAMYWYRQDPGQGLRLIYYSQIVNDFQKGDIAEGYSVSREKKESFPLTVTSAQKNPTAFYLCASRTGLDQPQHFGDGTRLSIL.